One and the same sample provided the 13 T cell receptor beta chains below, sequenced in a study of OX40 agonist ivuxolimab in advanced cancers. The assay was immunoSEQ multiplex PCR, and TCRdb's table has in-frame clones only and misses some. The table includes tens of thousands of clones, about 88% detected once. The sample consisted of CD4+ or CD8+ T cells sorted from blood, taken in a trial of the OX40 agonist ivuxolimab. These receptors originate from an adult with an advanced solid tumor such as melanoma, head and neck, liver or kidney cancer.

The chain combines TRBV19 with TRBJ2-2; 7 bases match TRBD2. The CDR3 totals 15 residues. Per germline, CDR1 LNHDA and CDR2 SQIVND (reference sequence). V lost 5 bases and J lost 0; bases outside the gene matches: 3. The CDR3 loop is CASSWDYANTGELFF. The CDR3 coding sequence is TGTGCCAGTAGTTGGGACTACGCGAACACCGGGGAGCTGTTTTTT.

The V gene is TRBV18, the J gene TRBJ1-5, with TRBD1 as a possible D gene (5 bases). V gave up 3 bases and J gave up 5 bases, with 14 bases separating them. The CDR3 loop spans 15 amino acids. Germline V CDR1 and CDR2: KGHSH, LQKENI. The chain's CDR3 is CASSPGTLSDQPQHF. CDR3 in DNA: TGTGCCAGCTCACCGGGGACCCTCTCCGATCAGCCCCAGCATTTT.

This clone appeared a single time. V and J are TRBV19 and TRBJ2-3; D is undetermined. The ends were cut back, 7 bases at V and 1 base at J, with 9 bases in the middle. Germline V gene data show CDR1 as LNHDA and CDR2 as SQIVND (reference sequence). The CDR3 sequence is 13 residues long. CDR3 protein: CASKSAGTDTQYF. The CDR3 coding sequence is TGTGCCAGTAAGTCAGCAGGCACAGATACGCAGTATTTT.

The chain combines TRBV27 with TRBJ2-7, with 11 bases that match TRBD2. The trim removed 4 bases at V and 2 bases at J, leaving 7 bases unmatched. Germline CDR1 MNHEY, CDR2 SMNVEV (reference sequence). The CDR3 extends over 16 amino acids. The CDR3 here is CASSSSGTSGAYEQYF. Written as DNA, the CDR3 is TGTGCCAGCAGTTCCAGCGGGACTAGCGGCGCCTACGAGCAGTACTTC.

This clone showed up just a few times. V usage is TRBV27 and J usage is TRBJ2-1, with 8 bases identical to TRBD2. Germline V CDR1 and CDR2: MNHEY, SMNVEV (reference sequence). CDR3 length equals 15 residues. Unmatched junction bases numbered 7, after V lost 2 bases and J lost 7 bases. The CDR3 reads CASSLKPAGVNEQFF. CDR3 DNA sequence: TGTGCCAGCAGTTTAAAGCCAGCGGGAGTTAATGAGCAGTTCTTC.

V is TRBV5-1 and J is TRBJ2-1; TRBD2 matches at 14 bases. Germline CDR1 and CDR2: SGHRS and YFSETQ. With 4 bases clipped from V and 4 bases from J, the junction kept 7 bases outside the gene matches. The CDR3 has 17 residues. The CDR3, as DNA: TGCGCCAGCAGCACTGGGACTAGCGGGAGTGGGTACAATGAGCAGTTCTTC. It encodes CASSTGTSGSGYNEQFF.

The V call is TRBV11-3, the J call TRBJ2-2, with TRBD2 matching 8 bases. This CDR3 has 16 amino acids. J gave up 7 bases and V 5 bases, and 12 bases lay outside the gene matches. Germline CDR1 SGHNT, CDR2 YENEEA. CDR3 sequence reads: CASSHGGLGVNGELFF. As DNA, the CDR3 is TGTGCCAGCAGCCATGGGGGACTAGGGGTAAACGGGGAGCTGTTTTTT.

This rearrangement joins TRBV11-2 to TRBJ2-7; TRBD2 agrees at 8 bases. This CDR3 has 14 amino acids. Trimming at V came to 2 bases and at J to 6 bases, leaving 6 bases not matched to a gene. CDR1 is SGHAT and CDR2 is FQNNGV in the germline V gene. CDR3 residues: CASSLNGRAGEQYF. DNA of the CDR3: TGTGCCAGCAGCTTAAACGGGAGGGCCGGCGAGCAGTACTTC.

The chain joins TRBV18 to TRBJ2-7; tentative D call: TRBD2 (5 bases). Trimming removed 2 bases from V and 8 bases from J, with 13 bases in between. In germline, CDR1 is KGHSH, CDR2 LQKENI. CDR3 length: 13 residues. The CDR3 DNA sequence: TGTGCCAGCTCACCAGGGCAGGAGGCCCAGCAGTACTTC. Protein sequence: CASSPGQEAQQYF.

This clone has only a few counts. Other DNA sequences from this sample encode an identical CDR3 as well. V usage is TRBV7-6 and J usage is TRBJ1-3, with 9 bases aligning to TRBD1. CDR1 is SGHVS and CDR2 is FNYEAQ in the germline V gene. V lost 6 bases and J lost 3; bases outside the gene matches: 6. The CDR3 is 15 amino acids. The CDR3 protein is CASRRDREFGNTIYF. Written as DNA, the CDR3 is TGTGCCAGCAGACGGGACAGGGAATTTGGAAACACCATATATTTT.

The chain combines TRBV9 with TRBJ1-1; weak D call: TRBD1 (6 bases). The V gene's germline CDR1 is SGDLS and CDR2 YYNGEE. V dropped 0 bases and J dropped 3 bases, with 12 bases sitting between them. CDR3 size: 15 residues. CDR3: CASSVGRGGYTEAFF. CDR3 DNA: TGTGCCAGCAGCGTAGGCAGAGGGGGTTACACTGAAGCTTTCTTT. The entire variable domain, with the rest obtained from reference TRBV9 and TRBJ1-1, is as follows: DSGVTQTPKHLITATGQRVTLRCSPRSGDLSVYWYQQSLDQGLQFLIQYYNGEERAKGNILERFSAQQFPDLHSELNLSSLELGDSALYFCASSVGRGGYTEAFFGQGTRLTVV.

CDR3 region: CASSAGSGQGETQYF. The DNA of the CDR3 is TGTGCCAGCTCAGCCGGGTCGGGACAGGGGGAGACCCAGTACTTC. V and J are TRBV18 and TRBJ2-5, with 10 nucleotides matching TRBD1. Trimming took 5 bases from V and 5 from J; bases not matched to a gene: 8. The CDR3 sequence is 15 residues long. Germline CDR1 and CDR2: KGHSH and LQKENI.

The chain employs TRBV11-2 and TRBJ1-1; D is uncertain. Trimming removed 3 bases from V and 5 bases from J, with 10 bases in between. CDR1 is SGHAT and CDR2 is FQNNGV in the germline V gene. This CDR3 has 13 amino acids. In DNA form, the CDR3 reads TGTGCCAGCAGCTTTACGAGGGAAACTGAAGCTTTCTTT. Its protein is CASSFTRETEAFF.